A single T cell receptor (beta chain) is shown here with its context. As handled by the study authors: Reference gene primer amplification gave nucleated cell count estimates. Using immunoSEQ multiplex PCR, the repertoire was profiled, and TCRdb retains in-frame clones only, with some absent. The V and J calls and clone size were taken over from that table, and D and trimming were inferred from the DNA. This table holds 200,000 or so clones, around 85% found once. This sample is part of a study of blood T cell repertoires in COVID-19. Across the study: Sites in the United States, Italy and Spain provided acute and convalescent COVID-19 samples.

The V gene end was trimmed by 10 bases and the J gene end by 8 bases; junction bases not matched to a gene: 12. Germline CDR1 reads LNHDA; CDR2 reads SQIVND (reference sequence). The CDR3 has 13 amino acids. This receptor was identified in a man aged 70-80 years with active or convalescent COVID-19. The source material was peripheral blood. The genes are TRBV19 and TRBJ1-2; 8 nucleotides match TRBD1. DNA of the CDR3: TGTGCCACCTCCGAGACAGGGGTGCGAGGCTACACCTTC. It codes for CATSETGVRGYTF.